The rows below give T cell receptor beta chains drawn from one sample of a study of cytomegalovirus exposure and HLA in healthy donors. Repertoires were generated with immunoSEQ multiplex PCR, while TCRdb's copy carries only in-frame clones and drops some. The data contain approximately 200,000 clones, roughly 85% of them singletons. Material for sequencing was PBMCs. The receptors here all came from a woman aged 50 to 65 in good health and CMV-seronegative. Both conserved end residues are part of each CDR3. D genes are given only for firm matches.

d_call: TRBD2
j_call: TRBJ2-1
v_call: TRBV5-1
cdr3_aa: CASSSPGLAGYNEQFF
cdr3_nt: TGCGCCAGCAGCTCACCGGGACTAGCGGGATACAATGAGCAGTTCTTC

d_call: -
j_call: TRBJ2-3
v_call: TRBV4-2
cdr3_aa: CASSPPGISANTQYF
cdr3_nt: TGTGCCAGCAGCCCTCCCGGGATTAGCGCAAATACGCAGTATTTT

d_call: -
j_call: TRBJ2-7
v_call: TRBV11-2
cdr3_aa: CASSFSYEQYF
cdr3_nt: TGTGCCAGCAGCTTCAGCTACGAGCAGTACTTC

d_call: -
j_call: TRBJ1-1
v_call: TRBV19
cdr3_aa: CASRWGGRRNTEAFF
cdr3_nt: TGTGCCAGTAGGTGGGGGGGCAGGCGGAACACTGAAGCTTTCTTT

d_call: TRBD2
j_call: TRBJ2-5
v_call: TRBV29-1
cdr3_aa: CSAVGPGLAQETQYF
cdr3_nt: TGCAGCGCTGTAGGTCCGGGACTAGCGCAAGAGACCCAGTACTTC

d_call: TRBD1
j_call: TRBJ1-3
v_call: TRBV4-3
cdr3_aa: CASSHLQGASGNTIYF
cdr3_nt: TGCGCCAGCAGCCATCTACAGGGGGCATCTGGAAACACCATATATTTT

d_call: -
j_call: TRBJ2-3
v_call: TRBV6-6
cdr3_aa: CASSPRTDTQYF
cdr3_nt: TGTGCCAGCAGCCCTCGGACAGATACGCAGTATTTT

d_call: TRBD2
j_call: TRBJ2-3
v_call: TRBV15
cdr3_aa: CATSRTSGNTDTQYF
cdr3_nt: TGTGCCACCAGCAGGACTAGCGGGAACACAGATACGCAGTATTTT

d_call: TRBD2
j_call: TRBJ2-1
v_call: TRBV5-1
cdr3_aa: CASRWAAGGTYNEQFF
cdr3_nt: TGCGCCAGCAGATGGGCAGCGGGAGGTACCTACAATGAGCAGTTCTTC

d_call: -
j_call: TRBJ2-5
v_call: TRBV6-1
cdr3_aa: CATTTGNEETQYF
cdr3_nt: TGTGCCACCACCACAGGGAACGAAGAGACCCAGTACTTC